One sample yielded the 18 T cell receptor beta chains listed below, sequenced in a study of T cell repertoires in cytomegalovirus infection (dated by TCRdb to the late 2010s). Instrument used: Illumina HiSeq 1500. TCRdb reprocessing: public reads trimmed at Q25 with fastp, clones called with MiXCR, in-frame beta chains kept. Records with the same CDR3 protein are collapsed into one entry carrying the most frequent genes and DNA. The sample yields 200,000 to 300,000 distinct CDR3 sequences; roughly 13% were counted once. The top ten constitute 8.8% of the sample. The specimen was PBMCs. These receptors were taken from a human donor in good health (CMV status not recorded). Some clones in this sample may be carry-over from other donors' samples.

The chain couples TRBV7-9 to TRBJ2-1; 7 nucleotides line up with TRBD2. The CDR3 covers 14 residues. Germline CDR1 reads SEHNR; CDR2 reads FQNEAQ (reference sequence). V shed 5 bases, J shed 15 bases, and the junction held 16 bases outside the gene matches. The DNA of the CDR3 is TGTGCCAGCAGCGGGGGGGGGGTTGTGGTTCGTCGGTTCTTC. This codes for CASSGGGVVVRRFF.

This clonotype was observed many times. This chain connects TRBV7-9 to TRBJ1-3, with no clear D. Trimming cost V 5 bases and J 2 bases, with 4 bases left between them. This CDR3 comprises 12 residues. CDR1 is SEHNR and CDR2 is FQNEAQ in the germline V gene (reference sequence). As DNA, the CDR3 is TGTGCCAGCAGCGACCCTGGAAACACCATATATTTT. This gives the protein CASSDPGNTIYF. Looking up the rest from reference TRBV7-9 and TRBJ1-3 gives the full variable domain: DTGVSQNPRHKITKRGQNVTFRCDPISEHNRLYWYRQTLGQGPEFLTYFQNEAQLEKSRLLSDRFSAERPKGSFSTLEIQRTEQGDSAMYLCASSDPGNTIYFGEGSWLTVV.

Concerning this clonotype itself: This sequence may be a read error, since a much larger clone differs from it by one base. V and J are TRBV4-1 and TRBJ2-7; no reliable D call. The CDR3 is 16 amino acids. Per the germline V gene, CDR1 is MGHRA and CDR2 is YSYEKL. The CDR3 nucleotides are TGCACCAGCAGCCAAGATCATGGCAGTGACTCCTACGAGCAGTACTTC. Its translation: CTSSQDHGSDSYEQYF.

This clonotype was seen a handful of times. V gene TRBV29-1 combines with J gene TRBJ1-4; D is undetermined. V gave up 5 bases and J gave up 8 bases, with 6 bases separating them. CDR1 SQVTM and CDR2 ANQGSEA come from the germline V gene. CDR3 length: 10 amino acids. The CDR3, as DNA: TGCAGCGTTCTTGTGGAAAAACTGTTTTTT. This encodes CSVLVEKLFF.

The table lists this clonotype with many counts. The J gene is TRBJ1-2, the V gene TRBV19; TRBD1 agrees at 9 bases. J gave up 6 bases and V 5 bases, and 10 bases lay outside the gene matches. The CDR3 extends over 15 amino acids. CDR1 is LNHDA and CDR2 is SQIVND in the germline V gene (reference sequence). CDR3 loop: CASSFLGTGNDGYTF. Written as DNA, the CDR3 is TGTGCCAGTAGTTTCCTCGGGACAGGGAATGATGGCTACACCTTC.

This clonotype has more than one count but fewer than ten. J is TRBJ1-1 and V is TRBV18, with 7 bases matching TRBD1. The CDR3 contains 14 residues. CDR1 and CDR2 from the germline V gene are KGHSH and LQKENI. V was clipped by 6 bases and J by 3 bases; unmatched bases: 7. CDR3 amino acids: CASSQKQGDTEAFF. The CDR3, as DNA: TGTGCCAGCTCGCAGAAGCAGGGGGACACTGAAGCTTTCTTT.

The chain carries TRBV28 and TRBJ2-2; D is perhaps TRBD2 (5 bases). V gave up 1 base and J gave up 4 bases, with 13 bases separating them. There are 16 residues in the CDR3. Germline V gives CDR1 MDHEN, CDR2 SYDVKM. The CDR3 spells CASSLYPAEITGELFF. The CDR3 nucleotides are TGTGCCAGCAGTTTATATCCAGCGGAGATCACCGGGGAGCTGTTTTTT.

This clonotype has only a few counts. The CDR3, as DNA: TGTGCCAGCAGCTTGGAATCAGGGAAGGCAGATACGCAGTATTTT. Translated: CASSLESGKADTQYF. The J gene is TRBJ2-3, the V gene TRBV5-4, with D tentatively TRBD1 (5 bases). The CDR3 sequence is 15 residues long. The germline V and J ends were trimmed by 0 bases and 4 bases, with 12 bases remaining between them. Per the germline V gene, CDR1 is SGHNT and CDR2 is YYREEE (reference sequence). Complete variable domain (other parts from reference TRBV5-4 and TRBJ2-3): ETGVTQSPTHLIKTRGQQVTLRCSSQSGHNTVSWYQQALGQGPQFIFQYYREEENGRGNFPPRFSGLQFPNYSSELNVNALELDDSALYLCASSLESGKADTQYFGPGTRLTVL.

This clonotype was seen repeatedly, ten times or more. This chain links TRBV2 with TRBJ2-2, with 9 bases identical to TRBD1. This CDR3 spans 14 amino acids. Germline CDR1 SNHLY, CDR2 FYNNEI. V was clipped by 5 bases and J by 4 bases; unmatched bases: 2. CDR3: CASSYRGPTGELFF. DNA of the CDR3: TGTGCCAGCAGTTACAGGGGGCCCACCGGGGAGCTGTTTTTT.

This clonotype has at least ten counts. The chain combines TRBV6-5 with TRBJ1-5; TRBD1 agrees at 7 bases. V shed 2 bases, J shed 5 bases, and the junction held 3 bases outside the gene matches. CDR1 is MNHEY and CDR2 is SVGAGI in the germline V gene. The CDR3 runs to 14 residues. CDR3 sequence (DNA): TGTGCCAGCAGTTACAGGGGGCCCGATCAGCCCCAGCATTTT. Protein: CASSYRGPDQPQHF.

The table lists this clonotype with a few counts. The chain links TRBV23-1 to TRBJ2-5; D uncertain. TRBV23-1 is labeled an ORF, and its function is uncertain. This CDR3 spans 12 amino acids. The germline V and J ends were trimmed by 8 bases and 0 bases, with 7 bases remaining between them. CDR3 amino acids: CASPKYQETQYF. CDR3 bases: TGCGCCAGCCCCAAATACCAAGAGACCCAGTACTTC.

J is TRBJ1-3 and V is TRBV29-1; D remains unclear. The CDR3 is 12 residues long. Germline CDR1 SQVTM, CDR2 ANQGSEA. Trimming shortened V by 7 bases and J by 8 bases, and 15 bases separated the two germline ends. CDR3 sequence (DNA): TGCAGCGCCCGACGGGAGGGTCACACCATATATTTT. It is translated as CSARREGHTIYF.

This clonotype was recorded a few times. V and J are TRBV7-9 and TRBJ2-3; 9 positions match TRBD1. Losses at the gene ends were 2 bases for V and 4 bases for J; bases not matched to a gene: 7. The CDR3 length is 16 residues. Germline CDR1 SEHNR, CDR2 FQNEAQ (reference sequence). The CDR3 coding sequence is TGTGCCAGCAGCTTATCTTATGGGGACAGGGCAGATACGCAGTATTTT. Protein sequence: CASSLSYGDRADTQYF.

Only a few counts were recorded for this clonotype. The chain joins TRBV5-1 to TRBJ2-2; D is uncertain. CDR1 is SGHRS, CDR2 YFSETQ, per germline. The CDR3 loop spans 16 amino acids. V was shortened by 0 bases and J by 1 base, with 10 bases between the two germline ends. In nucleotides, the CDR3 is TGCGCCAGCAGCTTGGTGTGGACGGTGAACACCGGGGAGCTGTTTTTT. Translated: CASSLVWTVNTGELFF.

This clonotype has at least ten counts. The CDR3 reads CASSTKPGPSPDTQYF. CDR3 DNA sequence: TGTGCCAGCAGCACGAAGCCGGGCCCCTCCCCAGATACGCAGTATTTT. The chain employs TRBV7-8 and TRBJ2-3, with D unclear. Per germline, CDR1 SGHVS and CDR2 FQNEAQ. The V and J ends lost 5 bases and 4 bases respectively, with 19 bases between them. The CDR3 totals 16 residues.

This clonotype was counted many times. This sequence joins TRBV7-2 and TRBJ2-1; TRBD2 agrees at 7 bases. Germline trimming cut 4 bases from V and 4 bases from J; bases unmatched to any gene: 10. The CDR3 consists of 16 residues. CDR1 is SGHTA and CDR2 is FQGNSA in the germline V gene. CDR3 sequence (DNA): TGTGCCAGCAGCTCAAGGGGAGGGGCTGGGTACAATGAGCAGTTCTTC. It codes for CASSSRGGAGYNEQFF.

This clonotype was seen ten or more times. The chain has TRBV6-1 and TRBJ1-5; D is unresolved. Deletions cut 11 bases from V and 2 bases from J, with 19 bases between. Germline CDR1 and CDR2: MNHNS and SASEGT. The CDR3 covers 15 residues. CDR3 sequence (DNA): TGTGCCGGACGAAGGGCCCTCTGGGGCAATCAGCCCCAGCATTTT. This translates into CAGRRALWGNQPQHF.

This chain uses TRBV7-2 with TRBJ2-7; possibly TRBD2 for D (6 bases). The CDR3 extends over 15 amino acids. The ends were cut back, 4 bases at V and 6 bases at J, with 19 bases in the middle. Germline assignment: CDR1 SGHTA and CDR2 FQGNSA. In nucleotides, the CDR3 is TGTGCCAGCAGCTCAGAGACGGGACTCTGGGGCGAGCAGTACTTC. Its translation: CASSSETGLWGEQYF.